The sequence of this TCR beta chain was determined in a study of blood T cell repertoires in COVID-19. At the level of the study: In each case, the material was cDNA or gDNA derived from T cells, B-cell-depleted T cells, or PBMCs.

Clones were read by immunoSEQ multiplex PCR, and TCRdb kept only the in-frame ones, dropping some. The sample lists 200,000 to 250,000 clones, roughly 87% occurring once. Trimming shortened V by 4 bases and J by 1 base, and 18 bases separated the two germline ends. The CDR3 totals 16 residues. Germline V gene sequence: CDR1 SGHRS, CDR2 YFSETQ. The chain employs TRBV5-1 and TRBJ2-7; a weak D match, TRBD2 (6 bases). Sequencing was performed on PBMCs or T cells enriched from blood (not recorded which). The TCR was taken from a man aged 25-45 years who had recovered from COVID-19. CDR3 protein: CASSPGSVGLSYEQYF. Here the CDR3 DNA reads TGCGCCAGCAGCCCCGGGAGCGTGGGGTTATCCTACGAGCAGTACTTC. The full variable domain, in which reference TRBV5-1 and TRBJ2-7 provide the parts outside the CDR3, is KAGVTQTPRYLIKTRGQQVTLSCSPISGHRSVSWYQQTPGQGLQFLFEYFSETQRNKGNFPGRFSGRQFSNSRSEMNVSTLELGDSALYLCASSPGSVGLSYEQYFGPGTRLTVT.